Listed here are 20 T cell receptor beta chains from one sample, sequenced in a study of control samples from healthy donors and cancer patients. Here immunoSEQ multiplex PCR was the method, and the copy in TCRdb shows in-frame clones only, minus some. The table has around 82,000 clones, 70% to 90% seen once. Sequencing was done on a sample of blood. Source of these receptors: a man aged 50 or older in good health.

The chain joins TRBV7-9 to TRBJ1-4, with D hard to call. Trimming shortened V by 5 bases and J by 8 bases, and 12 bases separated the two germline ends. The CDR3 runs 13 residues. The germline gives CDR1 SEHNR, CDR2 FQNEAQ (reference sequence). CDR3 nucleotide sequence: TGTGCCAGCAGCGCAGGAGCGCTAGAAAAACTGTTTTTT. It encodes CASSAGALEKLFF.

The chain couples TRBV2 to TRBJ1-1, with 7 bases matching TRBD1. Per germline, CDR1 SNHLY and CDR2 FYNNEI. The CDR3 has 15 residues. V lost 6 bases to trimming and J lost 5 bases; unmatched junction nucleotides: 12. CDR3 sequence (DNA): TGTGCCAGCAGGGCCGGACTAGGGGGCGCAACTGAAGCTTTCTTT. It is translated as CASRAGLGGATEAFF.

This chain joins TRBV7-9 and TRBJ1-2; TRBD1 is a possible D gene (6 bases). The CDR3 consists of 14 residues. V shed 6 bases and J shed 8 bases, with 19 bases lying between them. The germline V gene has CDR1 SEHNR and CDR2 FQNEAQ (reference sequence). The CDR3 coding sequence is TGTGCCAGCAGACAATCAGGGGTTGTAGGCGGCTACACCTTC. Translating it yields CASRQSGVVGGYTF.

The genes are TRBV5-1 and TRBJ1-1; D gene unclear. V lost 1 base, J lost 5 bases, and 15 bases lay in between. Germline V CDR1 and CDR2: SGHRS, YFSETQ. This CDR3 contains 15 residues. The CDR3 DNA is TGCGCCAGCAGCTTGATGCTGTTGCGAGATACTGAAGCTTTCTTT. The encoded protein is CASSLMLLRDTEAFF.

The V gene is TRBV6-5, the J gene TRBJ2-2; D might be TRBD1 (6 bases). Deletions cut 0 bases from V and 5 bases from J, with 13 bases between. Germline assignment: CDR1 MNHEY and CDR2 SVGAGI. The CDR3 is 16 residues long. The CDR3 DNA reads as TGTGCCAGCAGTTACTCCGGGACAACGGGGACCGGGGAGCTGTTTTTT. Protein product: CASSYSGTTGTGELFF.

The chain uses TRBV3-1 (or the pseudogene TRBV3-2) and TRBJ2-2; D ambiguous. The CDR3 is 13 amino acids. CDR1 LGHDT and CDR2 YNNKEL come from the germline V gene (reference sequence). V lost 2 bases, J lost 1 base, and 2 bases lay in between. CDR3 DNA sequence: TGTGCCAGCAGCCAACAGAACACCGGGGAGCTGTTTTTT. As protein: CASSQQNTGELFF.

The chain uses TRBV7-9 and TRBJ2-1; the D is unclear. This CDR3 is built from 12 residues. Germline V gene sequence: CDR1 SEHNR, CDR2 FQNEAQ (reference sequence). The germline V and J ends were trimmed by 8 bases and 6 bases, with 11 bases remaining between them. CDR3 protein: CASCHPGNEQFF. CDR3 nucleotides: TGTGCCAGCTGCCATCCGGGCAATGAGCAGTTCTTC.

In DNA, the CDR3 is TGTGCCAGCAGTTCCGGACGAGATTCACCCCTCCACTTT. It yields the protein CASSSGRDSPLHF. The chain joins TRBV6-5 to TRBJ1-6, with D hard to call. Germline assignment: CDR1 MNHEY and CDR2 SVGAGI. The CDR3 contains 13 residues. V dropped 4 bases and J dropped 8 bases, with 9 bases sitting between them.

This clone was observed a handful of times. This chain uses TRBV7-8 with TRBJ2-5, with 8 bases lining up with TRBD1. From germline, CDR1 is SGHVS and CDR2 FQNEAQ. The V gene end was trimmed by 5 bases and the J gene end by 8 bases; junction bases not matched to a gene: 4. The CDR3 has 12 amino acids. CDR3 sequence: CASSMDRDTQYF. DNA of the CDR3: TGTGCCAGCAGCATGGACAGGGATACCCAGTACTTC.

The J gene is TRBJ2-1, the V gene TRBV4-3; 8 nucleotides align to TRBD2. Germline assignment: CDR1 LGHNA and CDR2 YSLEER. J gave up 3 bases and V 2 bases, and 9 bases lay outside the gene matches. The CDR3 sequence is 17 residues long. CDR3 sequence reads: CASSQYLAGGLYNEQFF. In nucleotides, the CDR3 is TGCGCCAGCAGCCAATATTTGGCGGGGGGCCTCTACAATGAGCAGTTCTTC.

The rearrangement links TRBV3-1 (or the pseudogene TRBV3-2) to TRBJ2-1; D may correspond to TRBD1 or TRBD2 (5 bases each). The CDR3 length is 14 residues. CDR1 LGHDT and CDR2 YNNKEL come from the germline V gene (reference sequence). Trimming took 2 bases from V and 9 from J, leaving 14 bases between them. CDR3 amino acids: CASSQPGSNVEQFF. In DNA, the CDR3 is TGTGCCAGCAGCCAACCAGGGAGTAACGTTGAGCAGTTCTTC.

The chain has TRBV9 and TRBJ1-2, with 9 bases matching TRBD1. This CDR3 is 13 amino acids long. The germline V gene has CDR1 SGDLS and CDR2 YYNGEE. V was pared by 3 bases and J by 8 bases, with 5 bases of the junction left unmatched. The DNA for the CDR3 is TGTGCCAGCAGCGGGCGGACAGGGGTCGGCTACACCTTC. Translation: CASSGRTGVGYTF.

CDR3 sequence: CATSVPHTPEFHNEKLFF. The CDR3 bases are TGTGCCACCAGTGTCCCACACACCCCAGAGTTTCACAATGAAAAACTGTTTTTT. The V gene is TRBV24-1, the J gene TRBJ1-4, with D hard to call. This CDR3 is 18 amino acids long. Germline V lookup: CDR1 KGHDR, CDR2 SFDVKD. V was pared by 5 bases and J by 5 bases, with 23 bases between.

This clone was recorded a few times. The rearrangement joins TRBV3-1 (or the pseudogene TRBV3-2) to TRBJ2-5; D is unresolved. With 0 bases removed from V and 7 bases from J, the gap between germline ends came to 9 bases. The germline V gene encodes CDR1 LGHDT and CDR2 YNNKEL (reference sequence). CDR3 length equals 13 residues. The CDR3 coding sequence is TGTGCCAGCAGCCAAGATACGACTGGGACCCAGTACTTC. It encodes CASSQDTTGTQYF.

V gene TRBV7-8 combines with J gene TRBJ2-3, with 7 bases aligning to TRBD2. This CDR3 is built from 15 residues. Germline V gene data show CDR1 as SGHVS and CDR2 as FQNEAQ. J was trimmed by 0 bases and V by 1 base; bases with no gene match: 1. This CDR3 reads CASSLGDYSTDTQYF. In nucleotides, the CDR3 is TGTGCCAGCAGCTTAGGGGACTATAGCACAGATACGCAGTATTTT.

This chain uses TRBV5-4 with TRBJ1-6; a weak D match, TRBD1 (5 bases). From germline, CDR1 is SGHNT and CDR2 YYREEE (reference sequence). CDR3 size: 16 residues. Trimming removed 0 bases from V and 7 bases from J, with 14 bases in between. The CDR3 DNA is TGTGCCAGCAGCTTGGGGGGGACGCTCGAAAATTCACCCCTCCACTTT. Translation: CASSLGGTLENSPLHF.

The V call is TRBV7-2, the J call TRBJ1-2; 9 bases line up with TRBD1. CDR3 length: 15 residues. From germline, CDR1 is SGHTA and CDR2 FQGNSA. The ends lost 4 bases at V and 4 bases at J; junction bases unmatched: 7. The CDR3 DNA follows: TGTGCCAGCAGCTCAGATCCACAGGGGGCCTATGGCTACACCTTC. Its protein is CASSSDPQGAYGYTF.

This chain uses TRBV14 with TRBJ1-5, with D uncertain. The CDR3 is 16 amino acids. In germline, CDR1 is SGHDN, CDR2 FVKESK. V was trimmed by 1 base and J by 1 base, leaving 11 bases between them. Written as DNA, the CDR3 is TGTGCCAGCAGCCAAGTCCTGGGTTTAAGCAATCAGCCCCAGCATTTT. Translating it yields CASSQVLGLSNQPQHF.

This sequence joins TRBV7-2 and TRBJ2-5; TRBD1 agrees at 8 bases. The V segment lost 1 base and the J segment 5 bases; nucleotides outside the gene matches: 3. The V gene's germline CDR1 is SGHTA and CDR2 FQGNSA. The CDR3 length is 14 residues. The CDR3 reads CASSLGTGLETQYF. The DNA for the CDR3 is TGTGCCAGCAGCTTAGGGACAGGGTTGGAGACCCAGTACTTC.

CDR3 in amino acids: CASSQEGTKGQNSPLHF. The CDR3 DNA is TGTGCCAGCAGCCAAGAGGGGACAAAAGGCCAAAATTCACCCCTCCACTTT. V usage is TRBV4-2 and J usage is TRBJ1-6, with D possibly matching TRBD1 (6 bases). V lost 0 bases and J 7 bases, leaving 16 bases between the germline ends. The germline V gene has CDR1 LGHNA and CDR2 YNFKEQ. The CDR3 is 17 residues long.